This T cell receptor (beta chain) was documented in a study of blood T cells in healthy people across ages. Turning to the study itself: Capture by template switching was about one barcoded beta molecule per two T cells.

Overall study results and limits: A conclusive naive versus antigen-experienced comparison was prevented by the unsorted PBMCs.

Sample-barcoded 5' priming and a J-beta primer mix drove a second PCR of about 6 to 12 cycles. The study obtained at least 2.5 million CDR3-containing paired-end reads from every sample. TCRdb re-derived calls from the 5' RACE reads in MiXCR, one entry per CDR3 protein. The data contain approximately 940,000 distinct CDR3 sequences, roughly 48% of them seen just once; the ten biggest clones take up around 15%. This CDR3 region has 16 residues. CDR1 and CDR2 (germline): MNHEY, SVGAGI. Trimming took off 6 bases at V and 0 bases at J, with 15 bases between the two ends. The sample holds a few counts of this clonotype. Its antigen is currently unknown.

The clonotype originates from a young man in good health. Sequenced: blood. This rearrangement joins TRBV6-5 to TRBJ2-1; D is possibly TRBD1 (6 bases). This CDR3 reads CASSLQGLSSYNEQFF. The DNA for the CDR3 is TGTGCCAGCAGCTTACAGGGCTTGAGCTCCTACAATGAGCAGTTCTTC.